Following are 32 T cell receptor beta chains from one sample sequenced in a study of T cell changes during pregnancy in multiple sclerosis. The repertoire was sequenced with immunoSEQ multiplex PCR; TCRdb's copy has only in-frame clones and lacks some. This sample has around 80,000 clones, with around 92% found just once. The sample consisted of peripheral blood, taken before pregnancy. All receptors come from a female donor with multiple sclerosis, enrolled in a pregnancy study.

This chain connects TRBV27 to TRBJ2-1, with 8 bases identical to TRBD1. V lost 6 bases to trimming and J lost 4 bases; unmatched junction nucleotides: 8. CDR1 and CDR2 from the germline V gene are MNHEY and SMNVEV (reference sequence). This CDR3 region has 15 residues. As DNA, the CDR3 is TGTGCCAGCAGAATTTCGGACAGGGTTTACAATGAGCAGTTCTTC. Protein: CASRISDRVYNEQFF.

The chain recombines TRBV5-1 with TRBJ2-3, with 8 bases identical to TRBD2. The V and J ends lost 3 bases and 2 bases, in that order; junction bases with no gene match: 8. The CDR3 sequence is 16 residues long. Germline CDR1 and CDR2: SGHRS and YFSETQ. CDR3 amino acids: CASSYGGGPVTDTQYF. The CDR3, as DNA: TGCGCCAGCAGCTACGGGGGGGGCCCGGTCACAGATACGCAGTATTTT. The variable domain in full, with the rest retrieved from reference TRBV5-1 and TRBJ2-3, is KAGVTQTPRYLIKTRGQQVTLSCSPISGHRSVSWYQQTPGQGLQFLFEYFSETQRNKGNFPGRFSGRQFSNSRSEMNVSTLELGDSALYLCASSYGGGPVTDTQYFGPGTRLTVL.

Here the CDR3 DNA reads TGTGCCTGGGGGACAGCTACAACCTACAATGAGCAGTTCTTC. It is translated as CAWGTATTYNEQFF. The rearrangement joins TRBV30 to TRBJ2-1; 7 bases line up with TRBD1. The CDR3 is made up of 14 amino acids. Germline V lookup: CDR1 GTSNPN, CDR2 SVGIG (reference sequence). V was clipped by 5 bases and J by 2 bases; unmatched bases: 6.

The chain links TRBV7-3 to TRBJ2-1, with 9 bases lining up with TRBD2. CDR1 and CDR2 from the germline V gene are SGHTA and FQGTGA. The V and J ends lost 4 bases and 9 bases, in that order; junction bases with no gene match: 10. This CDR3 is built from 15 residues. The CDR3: CASSSLAGVASEQFF. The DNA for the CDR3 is TGTGCCAGCAGCTCGTTAGCGGGAGTGGCCAGTGAGCAGTTCTTC.

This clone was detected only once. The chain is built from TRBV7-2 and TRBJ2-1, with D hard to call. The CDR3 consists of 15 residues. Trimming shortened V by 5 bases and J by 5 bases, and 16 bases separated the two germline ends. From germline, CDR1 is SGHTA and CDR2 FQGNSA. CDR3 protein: CASSEAPIRHNEQFF. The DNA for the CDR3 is TGTGCCAGCAGCGAGGCCCCTATACGTCACAATGAGCAGTTCTTC.

The CDR3 DNA is TGTGCCAGCTCACCGCCGACTAGGACCGGGGAGCTGTTTTTT. The encoded protein is CASSPPTRTGELFF. V gene TRBV18 combines with J gene TRBJ2-2, with a possible D match to TRBD2 (6 bases). Per the germline V gene, CDR1 is KGHSH and CDR2 is LQKENI. The CDR3 is 14 residues long. V was trimmed by 3 bases and J by 5 bases, leaving 10 bases between them. Using reference TRBV18 and TRBJ2-2 for the parts outside the CDR3, the full variable domain is NAGVMQNPRHLVRRRGQEARLRCSPMKGHSHVYWYRQLPEEGLKFMVYLQKENIIDESGMPKERFSAEFPKEGPSILRIQQVVRGDSAAYFCASSPPTRTGELFFGEGSRLTVL.

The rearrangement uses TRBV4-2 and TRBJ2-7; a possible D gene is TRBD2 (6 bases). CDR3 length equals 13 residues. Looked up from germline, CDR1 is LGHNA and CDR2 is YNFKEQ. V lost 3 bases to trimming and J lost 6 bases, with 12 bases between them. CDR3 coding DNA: TGTGCCAGCAGCCAGGGACTCACGGGCGAGCAGTACTTC. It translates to CASSQGLTGEQYF.

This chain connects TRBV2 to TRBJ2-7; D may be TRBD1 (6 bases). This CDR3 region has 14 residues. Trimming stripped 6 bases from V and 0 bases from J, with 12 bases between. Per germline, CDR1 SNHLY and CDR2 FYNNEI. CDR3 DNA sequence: TGTGCCAGCAGGAGCCGGGACAACTCCTACGAGCAGTACTTC. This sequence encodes CASRSRDNSYEQYF.

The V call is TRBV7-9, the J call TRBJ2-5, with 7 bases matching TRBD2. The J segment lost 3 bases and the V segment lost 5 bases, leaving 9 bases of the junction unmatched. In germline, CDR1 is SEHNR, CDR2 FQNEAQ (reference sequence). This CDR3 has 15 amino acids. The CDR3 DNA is TGTGCCAGCAGCGGCTCAGCGGGACTCAAAGAGACCCAGTACTTC. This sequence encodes CASSGSAGLKETQYF.

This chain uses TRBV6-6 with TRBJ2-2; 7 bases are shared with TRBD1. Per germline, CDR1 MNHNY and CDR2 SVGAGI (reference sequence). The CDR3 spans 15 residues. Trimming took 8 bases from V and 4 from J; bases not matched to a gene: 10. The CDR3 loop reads CASRSGTETTGELFF. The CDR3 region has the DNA TGTGCCAGCCGGTCCGGGACAGAGACCACCGGGGAGCTGTTTTTT.

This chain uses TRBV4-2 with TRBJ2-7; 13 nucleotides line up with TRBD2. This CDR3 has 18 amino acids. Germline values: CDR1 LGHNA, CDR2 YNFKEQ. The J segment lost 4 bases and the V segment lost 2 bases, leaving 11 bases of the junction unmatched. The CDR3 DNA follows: TGTGCCAGCAGCCAATATGTCGGACTAGCGGGAGTCGTTTACGAGCAGTACTTC. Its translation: CASSQYVGLAGVVYEQYF.

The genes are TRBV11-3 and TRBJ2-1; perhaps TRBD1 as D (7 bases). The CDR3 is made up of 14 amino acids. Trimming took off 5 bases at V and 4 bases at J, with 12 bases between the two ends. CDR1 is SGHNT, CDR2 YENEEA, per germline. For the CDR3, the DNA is TGTGCCAGCAGCCCGCGGGACAGTTACAATGAGCAGTTCTTC. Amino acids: CASSPRDSYNEQFF. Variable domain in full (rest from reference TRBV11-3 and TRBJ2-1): EAGVVQSPRYKIIEKKQPVAFWCNPISGHNTLYWYLQNLGQGPELLIRYENEEAVDDSQLPKDRFSAERLKGVDSTLKIQPAELGDSAVYLCASSPRDSYNEQFFGPGTRLTVL.

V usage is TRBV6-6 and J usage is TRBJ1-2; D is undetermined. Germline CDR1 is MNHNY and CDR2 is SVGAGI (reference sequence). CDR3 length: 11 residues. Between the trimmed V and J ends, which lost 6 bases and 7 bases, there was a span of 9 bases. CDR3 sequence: CASRRESGYTF. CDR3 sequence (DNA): TGTGCCAGCAGGCGAGAGAGTGGCTACACCTTC.

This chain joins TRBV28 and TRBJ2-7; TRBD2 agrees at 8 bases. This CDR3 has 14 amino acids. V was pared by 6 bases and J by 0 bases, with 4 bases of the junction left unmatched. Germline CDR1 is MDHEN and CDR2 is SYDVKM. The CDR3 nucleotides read TGTGCCAGCAGGCTAGCGGGTATCTCCTACGAGCAGTACTTC. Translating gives CASRLAGISYEQYF.

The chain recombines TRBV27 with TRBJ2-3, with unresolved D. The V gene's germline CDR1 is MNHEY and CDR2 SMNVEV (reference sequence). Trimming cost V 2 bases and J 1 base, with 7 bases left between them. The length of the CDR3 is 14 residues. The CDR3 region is CASSLQEGTDTQYF. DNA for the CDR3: TGTGCCAGCAGTTTACAGGAAGGCACAGATACGCAGTATTTT.

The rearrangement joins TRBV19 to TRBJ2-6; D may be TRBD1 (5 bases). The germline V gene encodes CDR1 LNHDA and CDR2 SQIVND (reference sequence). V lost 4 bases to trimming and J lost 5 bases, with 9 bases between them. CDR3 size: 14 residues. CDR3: CASSTDSWANVLTF. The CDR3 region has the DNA TGTGCCAGTAGTACTGACAGCTGGGCCAACGTCCTGACTTTC.

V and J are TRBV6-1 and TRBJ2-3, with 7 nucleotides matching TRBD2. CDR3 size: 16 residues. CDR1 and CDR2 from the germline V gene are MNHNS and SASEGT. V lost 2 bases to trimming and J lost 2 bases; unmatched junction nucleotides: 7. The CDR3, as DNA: TGTGCCAGCAGTGAAATCAGCGGGGAGTACACAGATACGCAGTATTTT. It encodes CASSEISGEYTDTQYF.

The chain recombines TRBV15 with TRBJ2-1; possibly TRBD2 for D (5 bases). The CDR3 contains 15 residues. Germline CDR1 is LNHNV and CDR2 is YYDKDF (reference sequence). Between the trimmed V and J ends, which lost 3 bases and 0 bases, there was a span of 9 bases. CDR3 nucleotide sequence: TGTGCCACCAGCAGTAGCGTCTACTCCTACAATGAGCAGTTCTTC. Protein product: CATSSSVYSYNEQFF.

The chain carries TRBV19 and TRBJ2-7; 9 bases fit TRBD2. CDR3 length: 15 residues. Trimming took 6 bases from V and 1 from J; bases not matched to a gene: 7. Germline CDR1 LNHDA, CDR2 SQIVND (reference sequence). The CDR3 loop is CASRISTSGSYEQYF. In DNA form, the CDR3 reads TGTGCCAGTAGGATATCGACTAGCGGATCCTACGAGCAGTACTTC.

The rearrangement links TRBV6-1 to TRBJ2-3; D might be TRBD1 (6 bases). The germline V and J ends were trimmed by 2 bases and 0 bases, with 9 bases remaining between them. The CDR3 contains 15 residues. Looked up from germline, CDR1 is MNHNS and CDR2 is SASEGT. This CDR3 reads CASSEPRGSTDTQYF. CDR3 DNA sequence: TGTGCCAGCAGTGAACCTAGGGGGAGCACAGATACGCAGTATTTT.

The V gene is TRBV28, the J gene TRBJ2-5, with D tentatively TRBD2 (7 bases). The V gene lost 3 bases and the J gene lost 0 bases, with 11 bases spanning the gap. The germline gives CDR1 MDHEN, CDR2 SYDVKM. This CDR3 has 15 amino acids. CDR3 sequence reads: CASSFQGRDQETQYF. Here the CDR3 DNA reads TGTGCCAGCAGTTTCCAGGGGAGGGACCAAGAGACCCAGTACTTC.

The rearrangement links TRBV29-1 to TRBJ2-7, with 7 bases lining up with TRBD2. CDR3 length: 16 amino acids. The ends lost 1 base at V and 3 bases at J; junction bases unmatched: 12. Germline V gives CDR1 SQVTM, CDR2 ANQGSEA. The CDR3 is CSVEVGWGGPHYEQYF. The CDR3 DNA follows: TGCAGCGTTGAAGTTGGATGGGGGGGACCCCACTACGAGCAGTACTTC.

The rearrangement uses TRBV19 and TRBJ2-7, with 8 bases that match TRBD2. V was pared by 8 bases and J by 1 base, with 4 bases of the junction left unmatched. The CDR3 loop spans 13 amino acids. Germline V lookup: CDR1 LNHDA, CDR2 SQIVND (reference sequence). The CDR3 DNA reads TGTGCCAGTCGACCGGGGGGGTCCTACGAGCAGTACTTC. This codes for CASRPGGSYEQYF.

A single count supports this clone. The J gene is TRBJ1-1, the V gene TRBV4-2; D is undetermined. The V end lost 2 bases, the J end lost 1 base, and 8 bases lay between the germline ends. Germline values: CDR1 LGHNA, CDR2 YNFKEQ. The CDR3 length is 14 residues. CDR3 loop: CASSQWLWNTEAFF. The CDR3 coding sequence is TGTGCCAGCAGCCAATGGCTCTGGAACACTGAAGCTTTCTTT.

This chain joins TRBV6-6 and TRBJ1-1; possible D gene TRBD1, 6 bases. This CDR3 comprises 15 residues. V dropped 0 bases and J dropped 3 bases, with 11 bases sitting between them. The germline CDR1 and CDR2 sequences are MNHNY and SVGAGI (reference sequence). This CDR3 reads CASSYSQGGYTEAFF. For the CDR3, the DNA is TGTGCCAGCAGTTACTCACAGGGAGGGTACACTGAAGCTTTCTTT.

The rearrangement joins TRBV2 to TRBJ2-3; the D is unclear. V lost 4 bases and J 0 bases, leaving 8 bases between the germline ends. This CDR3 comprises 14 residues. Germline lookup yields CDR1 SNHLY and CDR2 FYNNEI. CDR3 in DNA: TGTGCCAGCAGTGCCACGGTGAGCACAGATACGCAGTATTTT. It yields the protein CASSATVSTDTQYF.

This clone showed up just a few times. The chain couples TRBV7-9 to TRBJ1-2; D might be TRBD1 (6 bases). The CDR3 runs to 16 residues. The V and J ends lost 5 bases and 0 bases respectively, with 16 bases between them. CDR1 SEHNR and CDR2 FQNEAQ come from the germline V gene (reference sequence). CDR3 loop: CASSPGQGLTNYGYTF. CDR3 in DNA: TGTGCCAGCAGCCCTGGGCAGGGGCTTACTAACTATGGCTACACCTTC. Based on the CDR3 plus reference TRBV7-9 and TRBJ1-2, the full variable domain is DTGVSQNPRHKITKRGQNVTFRCDPISEHNRLYWYRQTLGQGPEFLTYFQNEAQLEKSRLLSDRFSAERPKGSFSTLEIQRTEQGDSAMYLCASSPGQGLTNYGYTFGSGTRLTVV.

As DNA, the CDR3 is TGTGCCAGTAGTAGACTGAGCACAGATACGCAGTATTTT. Translated, it gives CASSRLSTDTQYF. The chain is built from TRBV19 and TRBJ2-3; the D is unclear. In germline, CDR1 is LNHDA, CDR2 SQIVND (reference sequence). V lost 4 bases to trimming and J lost 0 bases, with 5 bases between them. This CDR3 spans 13 amino acids. Combining the CDR3 with reference TRBV19 and TRBJ2-3 gives the whole variable domain DGGITQSPKYLFRKEGQNVTLSCEQNLNHDAMYWYRQDPGQGLRLIYYSQIVNDFQKGDIAEGYSVSREKKESFPLTVTSAQKNPTAFYLCASSRLSTDTQYFGPGTRLTVL.

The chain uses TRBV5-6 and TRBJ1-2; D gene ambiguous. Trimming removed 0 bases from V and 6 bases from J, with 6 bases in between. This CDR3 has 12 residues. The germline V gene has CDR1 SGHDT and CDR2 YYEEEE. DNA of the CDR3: TGTGCCAGCAGCTTGGCTGGGCATGGCTACACCTTC. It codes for CASSLAGHGYTF.

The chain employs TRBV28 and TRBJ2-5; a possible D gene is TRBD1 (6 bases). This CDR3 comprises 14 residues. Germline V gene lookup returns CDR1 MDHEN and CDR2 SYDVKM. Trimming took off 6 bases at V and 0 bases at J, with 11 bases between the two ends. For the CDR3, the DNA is TGTGCCAGCAGCGAGGACAGCCACCAAGAGACCCAGTACTTC. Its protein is CASSEDSHQETQYF.

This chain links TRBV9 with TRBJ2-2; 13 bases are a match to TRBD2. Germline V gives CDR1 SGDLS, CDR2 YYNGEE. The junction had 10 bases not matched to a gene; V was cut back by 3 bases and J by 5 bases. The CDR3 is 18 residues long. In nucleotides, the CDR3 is TGTGCCAGCAGCGCCCCTGGACTAGCGGGAGTAAGGACCGGGGAGCTGTTTTTT. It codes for CASSAPGLAGVRTGELFF.

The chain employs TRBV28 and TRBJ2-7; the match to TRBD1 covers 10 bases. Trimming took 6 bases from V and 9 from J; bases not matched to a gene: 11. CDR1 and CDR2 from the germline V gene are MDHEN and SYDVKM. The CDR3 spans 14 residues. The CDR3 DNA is TGTGCCAGCAGGACGGGACAGGGGAACCTTTGGCAGTACTTC. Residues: CASRTGQGNLWQYF.